This TCR beta chain originates from a study of chemoradiotherapy in HPV16-positive cancers. Overall study context: Candidate HPV-specific clones and shared TCR motifs came from two HPV16-positive patients. Overall study results and limits: Non-HPV-specific T cells did not expand in tumors during treatment, whereas candidate HPV-specific clones and E7-related motifs did. In HPV16-positive patients, HPV-responsive T-cell expansion tracked better recurrence-free survival.

As for this clone: What it binds is unknown.

The CDR3 length is 13 residues. CDR1 and CDR2 from the germline V gene are GTSNPN and SVGIG (reference sequence). The V end lost 0 bases, the J end lost 7 bases, and 10 bases lay between the germline ends. The method was immunoSEQ multiplex PCR; TCRdb's version includes in-frame clones alone and lacks a portion of them. The sample yields around 300 clones, about nine tenths seen once. Over chemoradiotherapy, repertoires were sampled more than once. The sequencing used tumor tissue, collected from a patient who underwent chemoradiotherapy. The chain employs TRBV30 and TRBJ2-1; no clear D gene. This sequence was found in a human donor with HPV-associated anogenital cancer. This CDR3 is CAWSVQQRNEQFF. The DNA for the CDR3 is TGTGCCTGGAGTGTACAACAGAGGAATGAGCAGTTCTTC.